The rows below give T cell receptor beta chains drawn from one sample of a study of cytomegalovirus exposure and HLA in healthy donors. Libraries were prepared by immunoSEQ multiplex PCR; TCRdb keeps only in-frame clonotypes and omits some of them. The sample carries under 200,000 clones, about four fifths recorded once. Sequencing used PBMCs. The receptor set was obtained from a woman between 18 and 29 years old in good health and CMV-seronegative. Each CDR3 is given with its conserved first and last residue. D genes are given only for firm matches. Only some rows state a clone size, as once, few, many or a class for expanded clones.

d_call clone_size j_call v_call cdr3_nt cdr3_aa
TRBD2 few TRBJ2-1 TRBV7-7 TGTGCCAGCAGCTTAGACGGCGCGGGAGGGCCGTTGAGTGAGCAGTTCTTC CASSLDGAGGPLSEQFF
- - TRBJ2-1 TRBV20-1 TGCAGTGCTAGAATATCGAATGAGCAGTTCTTC CSARISNEQFF
- - TRBJ2-5 TRBV19 TGTGCCAGTAGTAAAAATAGCGTGGAGACCCAGTACTTC CASSKNSVETQYF
- - TRBJ1-4 TRBV5-5 TGTGCCAGCAGCTTGGATCCAGGGCTAAATGAAAAACTGTTTTTT CASSLDPGLNEKLFF
- - TRBJ2-1 TRBV5-6 TGTGCCAGCAGCTTGGGAACGGGAGTCCCCTACAATGAGCAGTTCTTC CASSLGTGVPYNEQFF
- - TRBJ2-7 TRBV19 TGTGCCAGTAAGGAGCTCGGTGGTAGCGAGCGCTACGAGCAGTACTTC CASKELGGSERYEQYF
TRBD1 - TRBJ2-3 TRBV29-1 TGCAGCGTGGACAGGGGTGTGGGTACGCAGTATTTT CSVDRGVGTQYF
- - TRBJ2-2 TRBV5-8 TGTGCCACCCGGCGGGCCAGGGGGGCCGGGGAGCTGTTTTTT CATRRARGAGELFF
- - TRBJ1-2 TRBV11-3 TGTGCCAGCAGTCGACGGGGCCGGGGGGATGGCTACACCTTC CASSRRGRGDGYTF
TRBD1 - TRBJ2-3 TRBV19 TGTGCCAGTACCAGGGACAGGTCCACAGATACGCAGTATTTT CASTRDRSTDTQYF
- - TRBJ1-4 TRBV27 TGTGCCAGCAGTCCTTGGACATTTTCAACTAATGATTTAGGTGGAGAAAAACTGTTTTTT CASSPWTFSTNDLGGEKLFF
- few TRBJ1-2 TRBV10-2 TGCGCCAGCAGTGAGTCGAATATGGGGCAGGGCTACACCTTC CASSESNMGQGYTF
- once TRBJ1-2 TRBV7-2 TGTGCCAGCAAGGCCCTCTTGACCAGCGACTATGGCTACACCTTC CASKALLTSDYGYTF
- - TRBJ2-3 TRBV28 TGTGCCAGCAGTTTCCGAGGCTCTAGCACAGATACGCAGTATTTT CASSFRGSSTDTQYF
TRBD2 - TRBJ2-2 TRBV27 TGTGCCAGCAGTTTATTGCCTAGCGGGACGAACACCGGGGAGCTGTTTTTT CASSLLPSGTNTGELFF
- - TRBJ1-5 TRBV5-3 TGTGCCAGAAGCTTGTCCCCCCCCTATAGCAATCAGCCCCAGCATTTT CARSLSPPYSNQPQHF
TRBD2 - TRBJ2-1 TRBV7-9 TGTGCCGCTAGGGGATATAGCGGGAATGAGCAGTTCTTC CAARGYSGNEQFF
- - TRBJ2-5 TRBV2 TGTGCCAGCAGTACAGCCCAGACCCAGTACTTC CASSTAQTQYF
- - TRBJ2-3 TRBV21-1 TGTGCCAGCAGCAATGGGGGGGACCCCACAGATACGCAGTATTTT CASSNGGDPTDTQYF
- few TRBJ2-2 TRBV10-3 TGTGCCATCAGTCAAACGGACACCGGAACCGGGGAGCTGTTTTTT CAISQTDTGTGELFF
TRBD1 - TRBJ2-1 TRBV28 TGTGCCAGCACCGTCAGGGGGAGCGGAAACAATGAGCAGTTCTTC CASTVRGSGNNEQFF
- few TRBJ1-1 TRBV2 TGTGCCAGCGTACATGACAACCTAGCTTTCTTT CASVHDNLAFF
- - TRBJ2-2 TRBV21-1 TGTGCTTTCGCAAAGAGATCCACAGGGGGCCCTGCTGCCGGGGAGCTGTTTTTT CAFAKRSTGGPAAGELFF
TRBD1 - TRBJ2-1 TRBV28 TGTGCCAGCAACCGCCTAGCCCCAGGGGGCGCCGGAGATGAGCAGTTCTTC CASNRLAPGGAGDEQFF